This is a list of T cell receptor beta chains from one sample in a study of shared clonotypes between healthy human individuals. Sequencing was performed with immunoSEQ multiplex PCR; in TCRdb, only in-frame clones are kept and a portion is missing. The top ten hold 0.067% of the sample, which has fewer than 200,000 clones, 85% to 95% seen once. Sequences were obtained from naive CD4+ T cells sorted from blood. Receptors were obtained from a woman in her twenties or thirties in good health. Both conserved end residues are part of each CDR3. Each record gives: V gene, clone size, J gene, D gene, CDR3 length, CDR3 protein, CDR3 DNA. D genes are given only for firm matches. Some rows mark clone size as missing; the rest say once, few, many or name a class of expanded clone.

v_call: TRBV28; clone_size: -; j_call: TRBJ2-6; d_call: -; cdr3_length: 18; cdr3_aa: CASSVAGSWGSGANVLTF; cdr3_nt: TGTGCCAGCAGCGTCGCAGGGTCTTGGGGTTCTGGGGCCAACGTCCTGACTTTC
v_call: TRBV10-3; clone_size: -; j_call: TRBJ1-3; d_call: -; cdr3_length: 14; cdr3_aa: CAIRRADSGNTIYF; cdr3_nt: TGTGCCATCAGGAGGGCTGACTCTGGAAACACCATATATTTT
v_call: TRBV19; clone_size: -; j_call: TRBJ1-1; d_call: TRBD1; cdr3_length: 13; cdr3_aa: CASTDRGHTEAFF; cdr3_nt: TGTGCCAGTACTGACAGGGGTCACACTGAAGCTTTCTTT
v_call: TRBV5-4; clone_size: -; j_call: TRBJ2-7; d_call: TRBD1; cdr3_length: 16; cdr3_aa: CASSSSAGTGPVEQYF; cdr3_nt: TGTGCCAGCAGCTCATCGGCCGGGACAGGCCCGGTCGAGCAGTACTTC
v_call: TRBV28; clone_size: once; j_call: TRBJ2-7; d_call: -; cdr3_length: 15; cdr3_aa: CAKRTPGAQSYEQYF; cdr3_nt: TGTGCCAAGCGAACCCCCGGGGCGCAGTCCTACGAGCAGTACTTC
v_call: TRBV6-5; clone_size: -; j_call: TRBJ1-2; d_call: -; cdr3_length: 13; cdr3_aa: CASSPTTNYGYTF; cdr3_nt: TGTGCCAGCAGTCCCACGACTAACTATGGCTACACCTTC
v_call: TRBV19; clone_size: -; j_call: TRBJ1-5; d_call: -; cdr3_length: 16; cdr3_aa: CASRGASGAGNQPQHF; cdr3_nt: TGTGCCAGTAGGGGAGCTTCAGGGGCTGGCAATCAGCCCCAGCATTTT
v_call: TRBV7-2; clone_size: once; j_call: TRBJ2-2; d_call: TRBD2; cdr3_length: 16; cdr3_aa: CASSLVGLAGAGELFF; cdr3_nt: TGTGCCAGCAGCTTAGTCGGACTAGCGGGAGCCGGGGAGCTGTTTTTT
v_call: TRBV5-4; clone_size: -; j_call: TRBJ2-7; d_call: TRBD2; cdr3_length: 16; cdr3_aa: CASSSRTSGYSYEQYF; cdr3_nt: TGTGCCAGCAGCTCGAGGACTAGCGGGTACTCCTACGAGCAGTACTTC
v_call: TRBV28; clone_size: -; j_call: TRBJ2-7; d_call: -; cdr3_length: 14; cdr3_aa: CASRDGTKIYEQYF; cdr3_nt: TGTGCCAGCAGGGACGGGACAAAGATTTACGAGCAGTACTTC
v_call: TRBV6-5; clone_size: -; j_call: TRBJ1-5; d_call: TRBD1; cdr3_length: 14; cdr3_aa: CASSYGTGNQPQHF; cdr3_nt: TGTGCCAGCAGTTACGGGACAGGAAATCAGCCCCAGCATTTT
v_call: TRBV2; clone_size: once; j_call: TRBJ2-7; d_call: TRBD1; cdr3_length: 13; cdr3_aa: CASSDGAGGEQYF; cdr3_nt: TGTGCCAGCAGTGATGGGGCAGGGGGCGAGCAGTACTTC
v_call: TRBV5-8; clone_size: -; j_call: TRBJ1-5; d_call: -; cdr3_length: 16; cdr3_aa: CASSLAGGGLGQPQHF; cdr3_nt: TGTGCCAGCAGCTTGGCGGGCGGGGGCTTAGGCCAGCCCCAGCATTTT
v_call: TRBV5-1; clone_size: -; j_call: TRBJ2-1; d_call: -; cdr3_length: 12; cdr3_aa: CASGRTYNEQFF; cdr3_nt: TGCGCCAGCGGGAGAACCTACAATGAGCAGTTCTTC
v_call: TRBV18; clone_size: -; j_call: TRBJ2-5; d_call: -; cdr3_length: 14; cdr3_aa: CASSPEREQETQYF; cdr3_nt: TGTGCCAGCTCACCGGAAAGGGAGCAAGAGACCCAGTACTTC
v_call: TRBV5-1; clone_size: -; j_call: TRBJ2-7; d_call: -; cdr3_length: 13; cdr3_aa: CASSLARHYEQYF; cdr3_nt: TGCGCCAGCAGCTTGGCACGGCACTACGAGCAGTACTTC
v_call: TRBV28; clone_size: -; j_call: TRBJ2-7; d_call: -; cdr3_length: 13; cdr3_aa: CASWRGTPYEQYF; cdr3_nt: TGTGCCAGCTGGAGGGGGACCCCCTACGAGCAGTACTTC
v_call: TRBV18; clone_size: -; j_call: TRBJ2-2; d_call: TRBD1; cdr3_length: 17; cdr3_aa: CASSFTTGTGNTGELFF; cdr3_nt: TGTGCCAGCTCATTTACTACCGGGACAGGGAACACCGGGGAGCTGTTTTTT
v_call: TRBV27; clone_size: -; j_call: TRBJ2-7; d_call: TRBD1; cdr3_length: 14; cdr3_aa: CASSLVGQNYEQYF; cdr3_nt: TGTGCCAGCAGTTTGGTGGGACAGAACTACGAGCAGTACTTC
v_call: TRBV6-6; clone_size: -; j_call: TRBJ1-2; d_call: TRBD1; cdr3_length: 15; cdr3_aa: CASSPTDRRNDGYTF; cdr3_nt: TGTGCCAGCAGTCCTACGGACAGGCGAAATGATGGCTACACCTTC
v_call: TRBV19; clone_size: few; j_call: TRBJ2-7; d_call: -; cdr3_length: 12; cdr3_aa: CASSRGRYEQYF; cdr3_nt: TGTGCCAGTAGTAGGGGCCGATACGAGCAGTACTTC
v_call: TRBV15; clone_size: -; j_call: TRBJ2-7; d_call: TRBD2; cdr3_length: 15; cdr3_aa: CATSRRLAGIDEQYF; cdr3_nt: TGTGCCACCAGCAGGAGACTAGCGGGAATAGACGAGCAGTACTTC
v_call: TRBV28; clone_size: once; j_call: TRBJ1-6; d_call: -; cdr3_length: 15; cdr3_aa: CASSSGRIWGSPLHF; cdr3_nt: TGTGCCAGCAGTTCCGGTCGAATATGGGGTTCACCCCTCCACTTT
v_call: TRBV4-1; clone_size: -; j_call: TRBJ2-2; d_call: TRBD2; cdr3_length: 16; cdr3_aa: CASSTGTSGYTGELFF; cdr3_nt: TGCGCCAGCAGCACAGGGACTAGCGGTTACACCGGGGAGCTGTTTTTT
v_call: TRBV6-6; clone_size: -; j_call: TRBJ2-7; d_call: -; cdr3_length: 15; cdr3_aa: CASSSGYPGAYEQYF; cdr3_nt: TGTGCCAGCAGTTCCGGGTATCCTGGGGCCTACGAGCAGTACTTC
v_call: TRBV28; clone_size: once; j_call: TRBJ2-3; d_call: -; cdr3_length: 16; cdr3_aa: CASSPSSTGTHATQYF; cdr3_nt: TGTGCCAGCAGTCCCAGCTCGACAGGGACTCATGCTACGCAGTATTTT
v_call: TRBV2; clone_size: -; j_call: TRBJ1-5; d_call: -; cdr3_length: 14; cdr3_aa: CASSLLQGDQPQHF; cdr3_nt: TGTGCCAGCAGTTTGCTACAGGGCGATCAGCCCCAGCATTTT
v_call: TRBV5-1; clone_size: -; j_call: TRBJ1-2; d_call: -; cdr3_length: 12; cdr3_aa: CASSSGPDGYTF; cdr3_nt: TGCGCCAGCAGCTCGGGGCCGGACGGCTACACCTTC
v_call: TRBV7-9; clone_size: -; j_call: TRBJ2-7; d_call: -; cdr3_length: 14; cdr3_aa: CASSYRDLSHEQYF; cdr3_nt: TGTGCCAGCAGCTACCGGGACTTATCCCACGAGCAGTACTTC
v_call: TRBV20-1; clone_size: -; j_call: TRBJ2-7; d_call: -; cdr3_length: 11; cdr3_aa: CSATGAYEQYF; cdr3_nt: TGCAGTGCTACGGGGGCCTACGAGCAGTACTTC
v_call: TRBV28; clone_size: -; j_call: TRBJ2-7; d_call: -; cdr3_length: 12; cdr3_aa: CASSLTGREQYF; cdr3_nt: TGTGCCAGCAGTTTGACTGGTCGCGAGCAGTACTTC
v_call: TRBV10-3; clone_size: -; j_call: TRBJ1-2; d_call: -; cdr3_length: 13; cdr3_aa: CATSQGSRPGYTF; cdr3_nt: TGTGCCACTTCTCAGGGGAGCAGACCTGGCTACACCTTC
v_call: TRBV18; clone_size: -; j_call: TRBJ2-7; d_call: -; cdr3_length: 14; cdr3_aa: CASSPLPTPAEQYF; cdr3_nt: TGTGCCAGCTCGCCCCTCCCGACTCCCGCCGAGCAGTACTTC
v_call: TRBV7-2; clone_size: -; j_call: TRBJ1-2; d_call: -; cdr3_length: 11; cdr3_aa: CASSPRHGYTF; cdr3_nt: TGTGCCAGCAGCCCCAGGCATGGCTACACCTTC
v_call: TRBV15; clone_size: -; j_call: TRBJ1-2; d_call: -; cdr3_length: 13; cdr3_aa: CATSRDRVRGYTF; cdr3_nt: TGTGCCACCAGCAGAGATCGGGTTCGCGGCTACACCTTC
v_call: TRBV19; clone_size: -; j_call: TRBJ1-4; d_call: -; cdr3_length: 13; cdr3_aa: CASSAIASGKLFF; cdr3_nt: TGTGCCAGTAGTGCAATCGCTTCGGGGAAACTGTTTTTT
v_call: TRBV2; clone_size: -; j_call: TRBJ2-7; d_call: -; cdr3_length: 14; cdr3_aa: CASSPRDWGSEQYF; cdr3_nt: TGTGCCAGCAGTCCCCGGGACTGGGGTAGTGAGCAGTACTTC
v_call: TRBV5-1; clone_size: -; j_call: TRBJ1-6; d_call: -; cdr3_length: 13; cdr3_aa: CASSFGYNSPLHF; cdr3_nt: TGCGCCAGCAGCTTCGGGTATAATTCACCCCTCCACTTT
v_call: TRBV7-8; clone_size: -; j_call: TRBJ1-5; d_call: -; cdr3_length: 15; cdr3_aa: CASSLAGQSHQPQHF; cdr3_nt: TGTGCCAGCAGCTTAGCAGGACAGAGCCATCAGCCCCAGCATTTT
v_call: TRBV9; clone_size: -; j_call: TRBJ2-1; d_call: TRBD2; cdr3_length: 18; cdr3_aa: CASSVGGLAGGVNNEQFF; cdr3_nt: TGTGCCAGCAGCGTAGGGGGGCTAGCGGGAGGCGTAAACAATGAGCAGTTCTTC
v_call: TRBV7-2; clone_size: -; j_call: TRBJ1-4; d_call: -; cdr3_length: 14; cdr3_aa: CASREGRGREKLFF; cdr3_nt: TGTGCCAGCCGCGAGGGCAGGGGACGGGAAAAACTGTTTTTT
v_call: TRBV10-1; clone_size: few; j_call: TRBJ2-7; d_call: -; cdr3_length: 14; cdr3_aa: CASSEGQRSYEQYF; cdr3_nt: TGCGCCAGCAGTGAGGGTCAGCGCTCCTACGAGCAGTACTTC
v_call: TRBV25-1; clone_size: -; j_call: TRBJ2-7; d_call: -; cdr3_length: 12; cdr3_aa: CASSRQPYEQYF; cdr3_nt: TGTGCCAGCAGTCGACAGCCCTACGAGCAGTACTTC
v_call: TRBV29-1; clone_size: -; j_call: TRBJ2-3; d_call: -; cdr3_length: 14; cdr3_aa: CSVEAASGTDTQYF; cdr3_nt: TGCAGCGTTGAAGCGGCTAGCGGCACAGATACGCAGTATTTT
v_call: TRBV15; clone_size: -; j_call: TRBJ1-2; d_call: -; cdr3_length: 15; cdr3_aa: CATSIVCGKTYGYTF; cdr3_nt: TGTGCCACCAGCATAGTCTGTGGAAAGACCTATGGCTACACCTTC
v_call: TRBV14; clone_size: -; j_call: TRBJ2-7; d_call: TRBD1; cdr3_length: 13; cdr3_aa: CASRQTGVGEQYF; cdr3_nt: TGTGCCAGCAGACAAACAGGGGTGGGCGAGCAGTACTTC
v_call: TRBV5-1; clone_size: -; j_call: TRBJ2-7; d_call: TRBD2; cdr3_length: 16; cdr3_aa: CASSGPGTSPPGEQYF; cdr3_nt: TGCGCCAGCAGCGGACCCGGGACTAGCCCCCCTGGCGAGCAGTACTTC
v_call: TRBV11-1; clone_size: -; j_call: TRBJ2-7; d_call: TRBD2; cdr3_length: 15; cdr3_aa: CASSLQAGVSYEQYF; cdr3_nt: TGTGCCAGCAGCTTACAAGCGGGAGTATCCTACGAGCAGTACTTC
v_call: TRBV11-2; clone_size: -; j_call: TRBJ2-2; d_call: -; cdr3_length: 16; cdr3_aa: CASSPEVAVGTGGLFF; cdr3_nt: TGTGCCAGCAGCCCTGAAGTGGCGGTCGGAACCGGGGGGCTGTTTTTT
v_call: TRBV7-2; clone_size: -; j_call: TRBJ2-7; d_call: -; cdr3_length: 15; cdr3_aa: CASSIRGEVSYEQYF; cdr3_nt: TGTGCCAGCAGCATAAGGGGGGAAGTTTCCTACGAGCAGTACTTC
v_call: TRBV21-1; clone_size: once; j_call: TRBJ2-5; d_call: -; cdr3_length: 14; cdr3_aa: CASSTDSEVETQYF; cdr3_nt: TGTGCCAGCAGCACGGACTCGGAGGTAGAGACCCAGTACTTC
v_call: TRBV9; clone_size: -; j_call: TRBJ2-7; d_call: TRBD1; cdr3_length: 15; cdr3_aa: CASSAGTGGPYEQYF; cdr3_nt: TGTGCCAGCAGCGCCGGGACAGGGGGACCCTACGAGCAGTACTTC
v_call: TRBV27; clone_size: -; j_call: TRBJ2-7; d_call: -; cdr3_length: 13; cdr3_aa: CASSWDRSYEQYF; cdr3_nt: TGTGCCAGCAGTTGGGACCGATCCTACGAGCAGTACTTC
v_call: TRBV10-3; clone_size: -; j_call: TRBJ1-1; d_call: -; cdr3_length: 13; cdr3_aa: CAISGHSNTEAFF; cdr3_nt: TGTGCCATCAGTGGACATTCGAACACTGAAGCTTTCTTT
v_call: TRBV4-1; clone_size: -; j_call: TRBJ2-7; d_call: -; cdr3_length: 15; cdr3_aa: CASSQVGRGSYEQYF; cdr3_nt: TGCGCCAGCAGCCAAGTGGGCAGGGGCTCCTACGAGCAGTACTTC
v_call: TRBV30; clone_size: -; j_call: TRBJ1-3; d_call: -; cdr3_length: 16; cdr3_aa: CAWSVLPQGSGNTIYF; cdr3_nt: TGTGCCTGGAGTGTACTCCCTCAGGGCTCTGGAAACACCATATATTTT
v_call: TRBV2; clone_size: -; j_call: TRBJ1-2; d_call: -; cdr3_length: 12; cdr3_aa: CASSRTADGYTF; cdr3_nt: TGTGCCAGCAGTAGGACGGCCGATGGCTACACCTTC